This T cell receptor beta chain is drawn from a study of identical twins. This clonotype was counted a few times. The CDR3 is 13 amino acids. Germline assignment: CDR1 SGDLS and CDR2 YYNGEE. V was pared by 3 bases and J by 7 bases, with 14 bases between. Addition of a universal primer site occurred through template switching, and cDNA carried unique molecular identifiers. TCRdb recomputed calls from the 5' RACE reads with MiXCR, one row per CDR3 protein. Of nearly 650,000 distinct CDR3 sequences in the sample, under 8.5% were seen once. These data were also reused for a study on yellow fever vaccine responses in identical twins.

The chain joins TRBV9 to TRBJ2-7; D perhaps matches TRBD1 (6 bases). This TCR was recovered from a woman aged 18-29 years in good health. Sequenced input: PBMCs. The CDR3, as DNA: TGTGCCAGCAGCGGCTATTCTAGGGGGGAGCAGTACTTC. Protein sequence: CASSGYSRGEQYF.